Shown below are 6 T cell receptor beta chains from a single sample sequenced in a study of T-cell memory formation after mild COVID-19. In TCRdb, the 5' RACE reads were re-called with MiXCR into one record per CDR3 protein. Of 55,000 to 75,000 distinct CDR3 sequences detected, about a quarter appear once; the ten largest clones hold roughly two fifths. Sequencing was done on a sample of PBMCs or a T cell subset sorted from them (not recorded which). The receptors stem from a man aged 18 to 35 who had mild COVID-19 (a few samples of this study predate the infection). Cell type and time point are not known.

The chain is built from TRBV4-3 and TRBJ2-2; a weak D match, TRBD1 (6 bases). This CDR3 region has 15 residues. Germline lookup yields CDR1 LGHNA and CDR2 YSLEER. With 6 bases removed from V and 3 bases from J, the gap between germline ends came to 14 bases. The CDR3 loop reads CASSGLNRDTGELFF. CDR3 sequence (DNA): TGCGCCAGCAGTGGACTCAACAGGGACACCGGGGAGCTGTTTTTT.

The chain recombines TRBV20-1 with TRBJ2-1; TRBD2 matches 8 bases. V dropped 0 bases and J dropped 8; count of bases not matched to a gene: 9. Germline values: CDR1 DFQATT, CDR2 SNEGSKA (reference sequence). CDR3 size: 15 residues. The CDR3 nucleotides are TGCAGTGCTAGAGACCCGGGGGGGCGTTCGGATGAGCAGTTCTTC. Translated, it gives CSARDPGGRSDEQFF.

This clonotype was seen ten or more times. V and J are TRBV7-9 and TRBJ2-5, with 11 bases aligning to TRBD2. Trimming took 3 bases from V and 3 from J; bases not matched to a gene: 6. CDR1 and CDR2 (germline): SEHNR, FQNEAQ (reference sequence). CDR3 length: 16 residues. The CDR3 DNA sequence: TGTGCCAGCAGCTTCGGAACTAGCGGGGGAGAAGAGACCCAGTACTTC. It encodes CASSFGTSGGEETQYF.

This clonotype was observed at least ten times. The V call is TRBV29-1, the J call TRBJ1-1; 7 bases are shared with TRBD1. Per germline, CDR1 SQVTM and CDR2 ANQGSEA. V shed 7 bases and J 3 bases; nucleotides not matched to a gene: 11. The CDR3 loop spans 14 amino acids. CDR3 in DNA: TGCAGCGCTCGTAGGGGGCTAGCGTACACTGAAGCTTTCTTT. As protein: CSARRGLAYTEAFF.

The V call is TRBV10-3, the J call TRBJ1-6; a possible D gene is TRBD1 (6 bases). V was clipped by 1 base and J by 10 bases, with 20 bases between them. The CDR3 consists of 17 residues. Per the germline V gene, CDR1 is ENHRY and CDR2 is SYGVKD. This chain's CDR3 is CAISEWVTGTYDSPLHF. CDR3 in DNA: TGTGCCATCAGTGAGTGGGTGACCGGGACATACGACTCACCCCTCCACTTT.

This clonotype was seen a few times. The gene calls are TRBV5-1 and TRBJ2-1, with TRBD2 matching 13 bases. CDR1 and CDR2 (germline): SGHRS, YFSETQ. Trimming took 4 bases from V and 9 from J; bases not matched to a gene: 10. This CDR3 contains 16 residues. CDR3 DNA sequence: TGCGCCAGCAGCGCCCCGGGACTAGCGGGGTTTCGTGAGCAGTTCTTC. Protein product: CASSAPGLAGFREQFF.